This entry lists 17 T cell receptor beta chains sequenced from one sample in a study of T and B cells in COVID-19 patients. Multiplex PCR with BIOMED2 TRB-A/B primer pools amplified TRB rearrangements. TCRdb reprocessed the multiplex PCR reads with MiXCR, giving one entry per CDR3 protein. Of 18,000 or so distinct CDR3 sequences in the sample, 35% to 45% were seen once. Each TRB amplification used about 220-500 ng of genomic DNA from blood. Sequenced: blood. The receptors were gathered from a human donor with active COVID-19.

Note on this clonotype: A much larger clone is a single base away; this may be a read error. In nucleotides, the CDR3 is TGTGCCAGCATTGACAGTGGCAATGAGCAGTTCTTC. This gives the protein CASIDSGNEQFF. The V and J genes are TRBV6-5 and TRBJ2-1, with a possible D match to TRBD1 (5 bases). This CDR3 region has 12 residues. Germline values: CDR1 MNHEY, CDR2 SVGAGI. V was pared by 7 bases and J by 6 bases, with 10 bases between.

This clonotype was seen only a few times. The V gene is TRBV10-3, the J gene TRBJ1-4, with 9 bases aligning to TRBD1. Germline CDR1 ENHRY, CDR2 SYGVKD. V shed 3 bases and J 7 bases; nucleotides not matched to a gene: 9. CDR3 size: 16 residues. The CDR3 DNA is TGTGCCATCAGTGATGCATTCGGACAGGGGATTGAAAAACTGTTTTTT. It is translated as CAISDAFGQGIEKLFF.

In this sample, this clonotype turned up a few times. The genes are TRBV27 and TRBJ1-1, with D possibly TRBD1 on 5 matching bases. There are 12 residues in the CDR3. CDR1 and CDR2 (germline): MNHEY, SMNVEV (reference sequence). Trimming stripped 6 bases from V and 4 bases from J, with 9 bases between. The DNA for the CDR3 is TGTGCCAGCAGGGGGACGGGCACTGAAGCTTTCTTT. Translated: CASRGTGTEAFF.

V usage is TRBV15 and J usage is TRBJ2-5, with 7 bases that match TRBD1. V trimming: 4 bases; J trimming: 2 bases; junction bases outside the gene matches: 7. Germline CDR1 is LNHNV and CDR2 is YYDKDF (reference sequence). The CDR3 extends over 15 amino acids. The CDR3 protein is CATSIPTGPQETQYF. CDR3 coding DNA: TGTGCCACCAGCATACCGACAGGGCCTCAAGAGACCCAGTACTTC.

The chain links TRBV6-5 to TRBJ2-5; 14 bases match TRBD2. V was pared by 6 bases and J by 5 bases, with 11 bases of the junction left unmatched. The CDR3 is made up of 17 amino acids. Germline V gene lookup returns CDR1 MNHEY and CDR2 SVGAGI. The CDR3 loop reads CASSRRLAGGLQETQYF. The CDR3 DNA reads as TGTGCCAGCAGCCGAAGACTAGCGGGGGGGCTGCAGGAGACCCAGTACTTC.

With respect to this clonotype: With a much larger clone just one base away, this may be a read error. The genes are TRBV19 and TRBJ2-1; D is tentatively TRBD1 or TRBD2 (5 bases each). This CDR3 has 13 residues. CDR1 and CDR2 from the germline V gene are LNHDA and SQIVND (reference sequence). CDR3 protein: CASTFGTYNDQFF. CDR3 coding DNA: TGTGCCAGTACCTTCGGGACCTACAATGATCAGTTCTTC.

This clonotype has a handful of counts. The chain has TRBV5-6 and TRBJ1-1, with D unresolved. The ends were cut back, 2 bases at V and 0 bases at J, with 8 bases in the middle. CDR1 and CDR2 from the germline V gene are SGHDT and YYEEEE. The CDR3 is made up of 14 amino acids. CDR3 residues: CASSLARMNTEAFF. The CDR3 DNA reads TGTGCCAGCAGCTTAGCCCGGATGAACACTGAAGCTTTCTTT.

This clonotype was detected only a few times. V gene TRBV12-3 or TRBV12-4 combines with J gene TRBJ1-3; D remains unclear. This CDR3 has 15 amino acids. The V end was cut by 2 bases, the J end by 2 bases, with 10 bases between. CDR3 sequence: CASSLSGITGNTIYF. The CDR3 coding sequence is TGTGCCAGCAGTTTATCGGGGATTACTGGAAACACCATATATTTT.

CDR3: CATSSITFGAYEQYF. The CDR3 DNA follows: TGTGCCACCAGCTCCATAACCTTCGGGGCCTACGAGCAGTACTTC. V gene TRBV15 combines with J gene TRBJ2-7, with D possibly matching TRBD2 (5 bases). This CDR3 contains 15 residues. Trimming cost V 5 bases and J 2 bases, with 16 bases left between them. Germline-derived CDR1 and CDR2 are LNHNV and YYDKDF (reference sequence).

V gene TRBV6-5 combines with J gene TRBJ2-3; 8 bases align to TRBD1. The ends lost 5 bases at V and 7 bases at J; junction bases unmatched: 29. Looked up from germline, CDR1 is MNHEY and CDR2 is SVGAGI. The length of the CDR3 is 21 residues. The chain's CDR3 is CASSDVQGALAAYCGSNTQYF. The CDR3 DNA reads TGTGCCAGCAGTGACGTTCAGGGGGCGCTTGCCGCGTACTGTGGAAGTAATACGCAGTATTTT.

The V gene is TRBV13, the J gene TRBJ2-7, with 8 bases aligning to TRBD1. The CDR3 length is 17 residues. Germline lookup yields CDR1 PRHDT and CDR2 FYEKMQ (reference sequence). V gave up 1 base and J gave up 0 bases; unmatched junction bases: 8. The CDR3 sequence is CASSLAPRTGLSYEQYF. As DNA, the CDR3 is TGTGCCAGCAGCTTAGCCCCCCGGACAGGGCTCTCCTACGAGCAGTACTTC.

The rearrangement links TRBV6-1 to TRBJ1-5; D may be TRBD1 (6 bases). CDR1 and CDR2 (germline): MNHNS, SASEGT. V shed 6 bases and J shed 3 bases, with 15 bases lying between them. CDR3 length: 15 residues. This CDR3 reads CASSGTGWDNQPQHF. The DNA for the CDR3 is TGTGCCAGCAGCGGAACAGGGTGGGACAATCAGCCCCAGCATTTT.

The rearrangement links TRBV20-1 to TRBJ2-5; 10 positions match TRBD2. Germline CDR1 is DFQATT and CDR2 is SNEGSKA (reference sequence). This CDR3 comprises 17 residues. After removal of 1 base from V and 5 bases from J, the junction contained 13 bases not matched to a gene. The DNA for the CDR3 is TGCAGTGCTAGAGCCCTCCAACTAGCGGGGACCTGGGAGACCCAGTACTTC. It translates to CSARALQLAGTWETQYF.

The chain recombines TRBV15 with TRBJ2-3, with TRBD2 identical over 7 bases. Germline CDR1 reads LNHNV; CDR2 reads YYDKDF (reference sequence). Losses at the gene ends were 0 bases for V and 1 base for J; bases not matched to a gene: 4. The CDR3 contains 16 residues. The CDR3 bases are TGTGCCACCAGCAGAGATTTCGCGGGGGGCACAGATACGCAGTATTTT. It codes for CATSRDFAGGTDTQYF.

Details on this clonotype: A much larger clone differs by one base, so this may be a read error. The chain carries TRBV19 and TRBJ2-5; D is perhaps TRBD1 (6 bases). This CDR3 region has 13 residues. V dropped 7 bases and J dropped 2 bases, with 11 bases sitting between them. Germline V gene sequence: CDR1 LNHDA, CDR2 SQIVND (reference sequence). CDR3 nucleotides: TGTGCCAGTAAAAAGGACAGACAAGAGACCCAGTACTTC. Amino acids: CASKKDRQETQYF.

The J gene is TRBJ2-3, the V gene TRBV29-1; 15 nucleotides align to TRBD2. Germline assignment: CDR1 SQVTM and CDR2 ANQGSEA. The J segment lost 2 bases and the V segment lost 6 bases, leaving 3 bases of the junction unmatched. CDR3 length equals 15 residues. CDR3 DNA: TGCAGCGTATGGACTAGCGGGGGGGCCACAGATACGCAGTATTTT. It codes for CSVWTSGGATDTQYF.

This chain links TRBV7-2 with TRBJ2-7; D may match TRBD1 or TRBD2 (5 bases each). The assigned J gene may be wrong: the sequence end matches TRBJ2-5 better. CDR3 length equals 14 residues. Germline loops: CDR1 SGHTA, CDR2 FQGNSA. The CDR3 DNA reads as TGTGCCAGCAGCTCGGGACCCAATGGAGAGACCCAGTACTTC. It codes for CASSSGPNGETQYF.